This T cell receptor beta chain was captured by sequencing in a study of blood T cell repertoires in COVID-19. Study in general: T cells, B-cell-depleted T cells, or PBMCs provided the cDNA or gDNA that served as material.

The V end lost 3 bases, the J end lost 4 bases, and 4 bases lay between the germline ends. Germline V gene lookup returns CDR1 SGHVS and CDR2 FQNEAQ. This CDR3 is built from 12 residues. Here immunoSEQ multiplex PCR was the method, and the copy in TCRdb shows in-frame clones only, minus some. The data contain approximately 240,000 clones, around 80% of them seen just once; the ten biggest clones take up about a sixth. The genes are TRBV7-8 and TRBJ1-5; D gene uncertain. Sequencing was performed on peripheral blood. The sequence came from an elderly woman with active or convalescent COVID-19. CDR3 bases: TGTGCCAGCAGCTTTACTAATCAGCCCCAGCATTTT. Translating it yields CASSFTNQPQHF.